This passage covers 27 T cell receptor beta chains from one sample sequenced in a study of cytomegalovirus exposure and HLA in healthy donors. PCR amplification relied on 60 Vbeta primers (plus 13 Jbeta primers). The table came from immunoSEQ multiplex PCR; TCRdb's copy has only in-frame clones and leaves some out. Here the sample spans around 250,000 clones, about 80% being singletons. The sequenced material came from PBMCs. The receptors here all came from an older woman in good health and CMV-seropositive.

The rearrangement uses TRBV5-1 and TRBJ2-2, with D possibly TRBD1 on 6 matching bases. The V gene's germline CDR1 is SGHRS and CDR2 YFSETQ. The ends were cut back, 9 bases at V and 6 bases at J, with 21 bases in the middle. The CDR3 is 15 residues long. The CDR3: CATRQVLTSSGELFF. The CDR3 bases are TGCGCCACCCGACAGGTCTTAACTTCGTCCGGGGAGCTGTTTTTT.

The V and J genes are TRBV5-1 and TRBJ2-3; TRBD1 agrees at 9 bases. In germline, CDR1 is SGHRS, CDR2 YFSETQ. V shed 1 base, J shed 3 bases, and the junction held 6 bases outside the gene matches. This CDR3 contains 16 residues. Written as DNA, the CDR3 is TGCGCCAGCAGCTTGAAGCTTGGACAGGGGACAGATACGCAGTATTTT. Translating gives CASSLKLGQGTDTQYF.

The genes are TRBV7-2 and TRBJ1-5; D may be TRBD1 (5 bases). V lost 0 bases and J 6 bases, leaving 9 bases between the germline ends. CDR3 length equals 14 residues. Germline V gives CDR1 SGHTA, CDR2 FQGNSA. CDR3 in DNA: TGTGCCAGCAGCTTAGCGCAGGGAAGTCAGCCCCAGCATTTT. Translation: CASSLAQGSQPQHF.

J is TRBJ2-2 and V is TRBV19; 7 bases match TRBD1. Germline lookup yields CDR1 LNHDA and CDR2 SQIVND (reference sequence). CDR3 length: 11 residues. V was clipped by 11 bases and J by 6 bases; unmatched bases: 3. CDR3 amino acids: CAQQGSGELFF. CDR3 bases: TGTGCCCAACAGGGGTCCGGGGAGCTGTTTTTT.

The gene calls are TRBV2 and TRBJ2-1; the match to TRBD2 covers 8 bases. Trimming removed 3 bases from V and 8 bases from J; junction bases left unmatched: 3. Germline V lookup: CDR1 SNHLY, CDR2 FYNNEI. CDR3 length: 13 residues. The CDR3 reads CASSDGGAYEQFF. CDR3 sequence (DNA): TGTGCCAGCAGTGACGGGGGGGCGTATGAGCAGTTCTTC.

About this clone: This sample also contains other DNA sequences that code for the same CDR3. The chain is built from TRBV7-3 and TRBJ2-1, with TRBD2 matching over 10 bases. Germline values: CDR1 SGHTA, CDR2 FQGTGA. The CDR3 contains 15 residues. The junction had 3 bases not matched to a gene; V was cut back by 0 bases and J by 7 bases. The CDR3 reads CASSLTAGGPNEQFF. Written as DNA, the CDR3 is TGTGCCAGCAGCTTAACAGCGGGAGGGCCTAATGAGCAGTTCTTC.

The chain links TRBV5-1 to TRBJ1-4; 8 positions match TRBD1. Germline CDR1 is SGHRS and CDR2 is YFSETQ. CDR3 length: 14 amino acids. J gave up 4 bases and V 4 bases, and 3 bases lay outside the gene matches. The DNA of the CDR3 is TGCGCCAGCAGCCAGGGGGCCTTTAATGAAAAACTGTTTTTT. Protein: CASSQGAFNEKLFF.

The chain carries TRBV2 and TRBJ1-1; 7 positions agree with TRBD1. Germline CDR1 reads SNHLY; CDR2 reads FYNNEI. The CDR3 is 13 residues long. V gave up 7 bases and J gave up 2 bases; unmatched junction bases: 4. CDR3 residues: CASTRDSNTEAFF. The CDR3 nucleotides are TGTGCCAGCACCCGGGACAGTAACACTGAAGCTTTCTTT.

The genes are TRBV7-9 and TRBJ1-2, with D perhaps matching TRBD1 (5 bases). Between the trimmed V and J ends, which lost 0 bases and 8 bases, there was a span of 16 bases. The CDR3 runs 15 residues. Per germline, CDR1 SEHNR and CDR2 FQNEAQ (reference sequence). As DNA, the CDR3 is TGTGCCAGCAGCTTAGCCGTAGGGGCCGAATCAGGCTACACCTTC. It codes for CASSLAVGAESGYTF.

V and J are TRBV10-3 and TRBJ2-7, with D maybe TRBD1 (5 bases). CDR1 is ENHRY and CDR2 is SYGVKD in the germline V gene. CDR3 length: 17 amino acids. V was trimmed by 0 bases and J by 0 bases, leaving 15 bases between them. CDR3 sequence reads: CAISESYPDTNSYEQYF. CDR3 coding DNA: TGTGCCATCAGTGAGTCCTACCCGGACACAAACTCCTACGAGCAGTACTTC.

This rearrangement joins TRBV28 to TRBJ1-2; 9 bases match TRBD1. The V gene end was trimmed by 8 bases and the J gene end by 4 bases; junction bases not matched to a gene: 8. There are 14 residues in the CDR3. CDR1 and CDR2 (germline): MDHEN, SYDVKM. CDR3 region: CASALTGGAYGYTF. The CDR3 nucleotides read TGTGCCAGCGCATTAACAGGGGGCGCCTATGGCTACACCTTC.

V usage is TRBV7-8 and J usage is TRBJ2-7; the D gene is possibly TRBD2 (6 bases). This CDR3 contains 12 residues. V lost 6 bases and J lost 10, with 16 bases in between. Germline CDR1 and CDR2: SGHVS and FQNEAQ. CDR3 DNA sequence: TGTGCCAGCAGTTTGGGGGGAGCGGATCAGTACTTC. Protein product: CASSLGGADQYF.

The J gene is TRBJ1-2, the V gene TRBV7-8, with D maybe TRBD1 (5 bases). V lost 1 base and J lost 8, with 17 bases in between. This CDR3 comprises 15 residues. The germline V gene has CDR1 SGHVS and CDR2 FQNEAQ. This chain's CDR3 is CASSLESAGIYGYTF. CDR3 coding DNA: TGTGCCAGCAGCTTAGAGTCGGCAGGGATCTACGGCTACACCTTC.

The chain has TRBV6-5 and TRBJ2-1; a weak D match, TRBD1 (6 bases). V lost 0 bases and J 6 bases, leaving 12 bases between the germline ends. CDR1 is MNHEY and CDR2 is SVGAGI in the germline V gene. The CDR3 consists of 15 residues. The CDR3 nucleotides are TGTGCCAGCAGTTACTCCCAGGGGTGGGGCAATGAGCAGTTCTTC. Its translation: CASSYSQGWGNEQFF.

The DNA of the CDR3 is TGTGCCAGCACACAGGGGGGCGAGACCCAGTACTTC. Protein: CASTQGGETQYF. V gene TRBV7-6 combines with J gene TRBJ2-5, with 8 positions matching TRBD1. The germline gives CDR1 SGHVS, CDR2 FNYEAQ. V lost 7 bases and J lost 5; bases outside the gene matches: 3. This CDR3 is built from 12 residues.

The CDR3: CASSPIGMRTVANYGYTF. In DNA form, the CDR3 reads TGTGCCAGCAGCCCGATCGGCATGCGAACAGTGGCTAACTATGGCTACACCTTC. The J gene is TRBJ1-2, the V gene TRBV7-2; D unclear. Trimming took off 5 bases at V and 0 bases at J, with 22 bases between the two ends. Per the germline V gene, CDR1 is SGHTA and CDR2 is FQGNSA. The CDR3 is made up of 18 amino acids.

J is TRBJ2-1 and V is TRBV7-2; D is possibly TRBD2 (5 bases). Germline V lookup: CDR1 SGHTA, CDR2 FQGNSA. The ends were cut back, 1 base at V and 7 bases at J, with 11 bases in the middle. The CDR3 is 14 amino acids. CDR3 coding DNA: TGTGCCAGCAGCTTAGGGCGGGCTAGGAATGAGCAGTTCTTC. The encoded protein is CASSLGRARNEQFF.

In DNA form, the CDR3 reads TGTGCCAGTAGTATAACCGTAGCGGGAGCCTCCTACAATGAGCAGTTCTTC. Amino acids: CASSITVAGASYNEQFF. This sequence joins TRBV19 and TRBJ2-1; TRBD2 matches 9 bases. Unmatched junction bases numbered 5, after V lost 2 bases and J lost 0 bases. The germline V gene encodes CDR1 LNHDA and CDR2 SQIVND (reference sequence). This CDR3 contains 17 residues. Variable domain in full (rest from reference TRBV19 and TRBJ2-1): DGGITQSPKYLFRKEGQNVTLSCEQNLNHDAMYWYRQDPGQGLRLIYYSQIVNDFQKGDIAEGYSVSREKKESFPLTVTSAQKNPTAFYLCASSITVAGASYNEQFFGPGTRLTVL.

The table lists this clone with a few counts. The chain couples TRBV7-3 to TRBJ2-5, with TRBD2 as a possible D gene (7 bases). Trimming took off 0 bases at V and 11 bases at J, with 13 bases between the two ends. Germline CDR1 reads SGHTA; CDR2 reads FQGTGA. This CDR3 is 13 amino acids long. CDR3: CASSLTRGGWQYF. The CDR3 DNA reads TGTGCCAGCAGCTTAACGAGGGGGGGGTGGCAGTACTTC.

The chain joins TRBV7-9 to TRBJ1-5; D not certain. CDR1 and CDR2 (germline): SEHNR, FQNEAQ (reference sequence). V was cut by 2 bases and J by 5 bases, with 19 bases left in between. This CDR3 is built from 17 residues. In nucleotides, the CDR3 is TGTGCCAGCAGCTTATCGAGGGTGAGGTCAGCCGATCAGCCCCAGCATTTT. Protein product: CASSLSRVRSADQPQHF. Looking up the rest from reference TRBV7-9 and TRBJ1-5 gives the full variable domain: DTGVSQNPRHKITKRGQNVTFRCDPISEHNRLYWYRQTLGQGPEFLTYFQNEAQLEKSRLLSDRFSAERPKGSFSTLEIQRTEQGDSAMYLCASSLSRVRSADQPQHFGDGTRLSIL.

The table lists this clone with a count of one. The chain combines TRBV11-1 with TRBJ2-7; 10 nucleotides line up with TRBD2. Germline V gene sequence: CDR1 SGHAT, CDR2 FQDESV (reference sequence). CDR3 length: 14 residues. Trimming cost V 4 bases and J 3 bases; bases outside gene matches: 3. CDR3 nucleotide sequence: TGTGCCAGCAGCTCATTAGCGGGAGGCTACGAGCAGTACTTC. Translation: CASSSLAGGYEQYF.

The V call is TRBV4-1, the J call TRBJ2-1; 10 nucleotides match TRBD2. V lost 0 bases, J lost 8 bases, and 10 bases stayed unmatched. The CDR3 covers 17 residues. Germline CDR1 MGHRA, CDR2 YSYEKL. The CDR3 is CASSQDQVGLADYEQFF. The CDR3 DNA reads TGCGCCAGCAGCCAAGATCAGGTAGGACTAGCGGACTATGAGCAGTTCTTC.

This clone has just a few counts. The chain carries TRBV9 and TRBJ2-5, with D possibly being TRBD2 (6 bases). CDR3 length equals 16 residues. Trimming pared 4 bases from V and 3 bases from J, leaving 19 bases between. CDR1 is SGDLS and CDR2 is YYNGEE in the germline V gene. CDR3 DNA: TGTGCCAGCAGCCCTGACGAAGGGAGGAGGGAAGAGACCCAGTACTTC. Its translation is CASSPDEGRREETQYF.

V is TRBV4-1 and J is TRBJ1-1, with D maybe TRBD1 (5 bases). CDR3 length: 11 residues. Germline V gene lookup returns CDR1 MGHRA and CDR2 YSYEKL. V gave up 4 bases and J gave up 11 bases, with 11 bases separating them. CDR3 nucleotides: TGCGCCAGCAGCCCGGGGGGGTTGGCTTTCTTT. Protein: CASSPGGLAFF.

The CDR3 DNA reads as TGCGCCAGCAGCTTTAGGCCGGGACAAGAGACCCAGTACTTC. It yields the protein CASSFRPGQETQYF. V gene TRBV5-1 combines with J gene TRBJ2-5; D perhaps matches TRBD2 (5 bases). The CDR3 sequence is 14 residues long. Trimming took 2 bases from V and 2 from J, leaving 10 bases between them. Looked up from germline, CDR1 is SGHRS and CDR2 is YFSETQ.

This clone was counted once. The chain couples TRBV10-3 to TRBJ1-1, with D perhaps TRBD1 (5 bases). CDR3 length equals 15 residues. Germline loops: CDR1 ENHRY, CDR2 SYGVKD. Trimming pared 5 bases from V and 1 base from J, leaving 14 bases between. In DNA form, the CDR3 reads TGTGCCATCAGTTACCGTCGGGGGAGGAACACTGAAGCTTTCTTT. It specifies CAISYRRGRNTEAFF.

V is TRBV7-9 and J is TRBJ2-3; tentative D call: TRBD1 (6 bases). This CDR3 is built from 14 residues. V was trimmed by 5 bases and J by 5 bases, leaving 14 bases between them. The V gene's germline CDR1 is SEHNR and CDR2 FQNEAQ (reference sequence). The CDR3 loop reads CASSSRQAKDTQYF. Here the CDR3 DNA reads TGTGCCAGCAGCAGCCGACAGGCTAAAGATACGCAGTATTTT. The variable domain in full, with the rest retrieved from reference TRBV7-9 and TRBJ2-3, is DTGVSQNPRHKITKRGQNVTFRCDPISEHNRLYWYRQTLGQGPEFLTYFQNEAQLEKSRLLSDRFSAERPKGSFSTLEIQRTEQGDSAMYLCASSSRQAKDTQYFGPGTRLTVL.